The rows below give T cell receptor beta chains drawn from one sample of a study of OX40 agonist ivuxolimab in advanced cancers. Sequenced by immunoSEQ multiplex PCR; TCRdb stores in-frame clones only, minus some. The table records 45,000 to 75,000 clones, roughly three quarters of them present only once. The input for sequencing was CD4+ or CD8+ T cells sorted from blood, taken in a trial of the OX40 agonist ivuxolimab. These receptors were obtained from an adult with an advanced solid tumor such as melanoma, head and neck, liver or kidney cancer. CDR3s include the opening cysteine and the closing phenylalanine or tryptophan.

TRBV30	TRBJ2-1	CAWNLQGSDEQFF
TRBV11-3	TRBJ2-7	CASSLTFSGSGEQYF
TRBV11-3	TRBJ2-1	CASSFWSNEQFF
TRBV19	TRBJ2-5	CASTPRAGVLETQYF
TRBV30	TRBJ2-3	CAWTRGVTSGALDTQYF
TRBV7-9	TRBJ1-1	CASSLVAGDTEAFF
TRBV18	TRBJ2-7	CASSPRLVAPGPYEQYF
TRBV9	TRBJ1-2	CASSPRGTGRGGYTF
TRBV11-2	TRBJ2-7	CASSLTQGRGYEQYF
TRBV5-6	TRBJ2-3	CASSQQGSTDTQYF
TRBV21-1	TRBJ2-7	CASSSGASGSNEQYF
TRBV10-3	TRBJ2-1	CAITSGNEQFF
TRBV2	TRBJ2-3	CASKESTDTQYF
TRBV28	TRBJ2-3	CASSSWTGSTDTQYF
TRBV2	TRBJ2-7	CASTRRTGGSYEQYF
TRBV9	TRBJ1-5	CASSVDPGSNQPQHF
TRBV7-6	TRBJ2-5	CASSLVGRQTQYF
TRBV5-1	TRBJ2-3	CASSYYGEDTQYF
TRBV11-3	TRBJ2-1	CASSFLAGIYNEQFF
TRBV19	TRBJ2-1	CASSIKKGPANEQFF
TRBV14	TRBJ1-2	CASSPVGLYGYTF
TRBV5-1	TRBJ1-2	CAIETVNLYGYTF
TRBV7-8	TRBJ2-7	CASRERRTGSYEQYF
TRBV9	TRBJ1-6	CASSVEGSPYNSPLHF
TRBV28	TRBJ2-7	CASSLEGRGPSEQYF
TRBV27	TRBJ2-5	CASSLVFQETQYF
TRBV5-1	TRBJ2-3	CASSLVSGRTDTQYF
TRBV18	TRBJ2-2	CASSPPWNSGRSAGELFF